This passage covers 20 T cell receptor beta chains from one sample sequenced in a study of T cell responses to AZD1222 COVID-19 vaccine. Using immunoSEQ multiplex PCR, the repertoire was profiled, and TCRdb retains in-frame clones only, with some absent. The sample contains about 94,000 clones, around 89% of which appear only once. The input for sequencing was peripheral blood, taken on day 0 of AZD1222 vaccination. The receptors shown here come from an adult in good health.

V usage is TRBV7-2 and J usage is TRBJ1-5; D gene uncertain. CDR1 is SGHTA and CDR2 is FQGNSA in the germline V gene. This CDR3 region has 12 residues. The V end lost 1 base, the J end lost 16 bases, and 14 bases lay between the germline ends. CDR3 in amino acids: CASSLVGGSSHF. The CDR3 DNA follows: TGTGCCAGCAGCTTAGTGGGAGGATCTTCCCATTTT.

This chain connects TRBV7-8 to TRBJ1-1; D not resolved. The CDR3 sequence is 13 residues long. CDR1 is SGHVS, CDR2 FQNEAQ, per germline. V dropped 6 bases and J dropped 3 bases, with 11 bases sitting between them. For the CDR3, the DNA is TGTGCCAGCAGGGGGAGGCTGGACACTGAAGCTTTCTTT. Residues: CASRGRLDTEAFF.

The gene calls are TRBV11-1 and TRBJ1-4; TRBD1 agrees at 9 bases. Trimming cost V 2 bases and J 8 bases; bases outside gene matches: 9. The CDR3 totals 16 residues. From germline, CDR1 is SGHAT and CDR2 FQDESV (reference sequence). Here the CDR3 reads CASSLNPGGQGEKLFF. Written as DNA, the CDR3 is TGTGCCAGCAGCTTAAACCCTGGGGGACAGGGCGAAAAACTGTTTTTT.

The V and J genes are TRBV5-1 and TRBJ2-1; 9 positions match TRBD1. The CDR3 contains 14 residues. V was clipped by 3 bases and J by 6 bases; unmatched bases: 4. Germline assignment: CDR1 SGHRS and CDR2 YFSETQ. The CDR3 coding sequence is TGCGCCAGCAGCTGGGACAGGGCGAGCAATGAGCAGTTCTTC. Protein product: CASSWDRASNEQFF.

The V gene is TRBV5-4, the J gene TRBJ2-1; the match to TRBD2 covers 7 bases. This CDR3 has 15 residues. CDR1 is SGHNT and CDR2 is YYREEE in the germline V gene (reference sequence). V shed 3 bases, J shed 8 bases, and the junction held 11 bases outside the gene matches. The DNA of the CDR3 is TGTGCCAGCAGCTGGGGGGGGACGGGGATCGATGAGCAGTTCTTC. Amino acids: CASSWGGTGIDEQFF. The full variable domain, rest sourced from reference TRBV5-4 and TRBJ2-1, is ETGVTQSPTHLIKTRGQQVTLRCSSQSGHNTVSWYQQALGQGPQFIFQYYREEENGRGNFPPRFSGLQFPNYSSELNVNALELDDSALYLCASSWGGTGIDEQFFGPGTRLTVL.

V usage is TRBV19 and J usage is TRBJ2-1, with 8 positions matching TRBD2. After removal of 5 bases from V and 9 bases from J, the junction contained 15 bases not matched to a gene. CDR1 and CDR2 from the germline V gene are LNHDA and SQIVND (reference sequence). The CDR3 contains 16 residues. The CDR3 spells CASSAQGRGVYGEQFF. For the CDR3, the DNA is TGTGCCAGTAGTGCCCAGGGGCGGGGGGTGTACGGTGAGCAGTTCTTC.

V gene TRBV21-1 combines with J gene TRBJ2-7; TRBD1 was called by the table and not checked on the DNA. TRBV21-1 is a pseudogene segment. This CDR3 contains 14 residues. The CDR3 DNA reads TGTGCCAGCAGCACCCGACAGGTTTTCTACGAGCAGTACTTC. It is translated as CASSTRQVFYEQYF.

The chain is built from TRBV6-5 and TRBJ1-6; 8 positions match TRBD1. V shed 2 bases, J shed 6 bases, and the junction held 3 bases outside the gene matches. CDR1 is MNHEY and CDR2 is SVGAGI in the germline V gene. This CDR3 comprises 15 residues. CDR3 amino acids: CASSYGDRPNSPLHF. The CDR3 nucleotides are TGTGCCAGCAGTTACGGGGACAGGCCTAATTCACCCCTCCACTTT.

This clone came up many times. V gene TRBV6-1 combines with J gene TRBJ2-5; 12 positions agree with TRBD2. The CDR3 contains 15 residues. Germline V gives CDR1 MNHNS, CDR2 SASEGT. The J segment lost 4 bases and the V segment lost 2 bases, leaving 2 bases of the junction unmatched. The CDR3 sequence is CASSELAGGPETQYF. DNA of the CDR3: TGTGCCAGCAGTGAACTAGCGGGGGGGCCAGAGACCCAGTACTTC.

Written as DNA, the CDR3 is TGTGCCAGCAGCACACTAGCGGGGGGAATCACAGATACGCAGTATTTT. Its protein product is CASSTLAGGITDTQYF. The gene calls are TRBV7-9 and TRBJ2-3, with 12 bases that match TRBD2. Germline V gene data show CDR1 as SEHNR and CDR2 as FQNEAQ (reference sequence). The V segment lost 5 bases and the J segment 2 bases; nucleotides outside the gene matches: 5. This CDR3 has 16 residues.

In nucleotides, the CDR3 is TGTGCCAGCAACTCTAGGGGGGACGATTCACCCCTCCACTTT. Translation gives CASNSRGDDSPLHF. The gene calls are TRBV6-5 and TRBJ1-6; maybe TRBD1 (6 bases). The CDR3 length is 14 residues. V lost 7 bases and J 8 bases, leaving 15 bases between the germline ends. Germline V gene lookup returns CDR1 MNHEY and CDR2 SVGAGI.

The V call is TRBV4-3, the J call TRBJ2-2, with 9 positions matching TRBD1. Germline assignment: CDR1 LGHNA and CDR2 YSLEER. V lost 7 bases and J lost 4; bases outside the gene matches: 7. The CDR3 extends over 15 amino acids. CDR3 protein: CASTPGTGSTGELFF. The CDR3 bases are TGCGCCAGCACACCTGGGACAGGGTCCACCGGGGAGCTGTTTTTT.

This chain links TRBV7-9 with TRBJ1-1; D is perhaps TRBD1 (6 bases). Looked up from germline, CDR1 is SEHNR and CDR2 is FQNEAQ (reference sequence). The CDR3 is 17 amino acids. V was pared by 1 base and J by 1 base, with 16 bases between. CDR3 in amino acids: CASSLGTGLRQNTEAFF. CDR3 DNA sequence: TGTGCCAGCAGCTTAGGTACAGGGCTAAGACAGAACACTGAAGCTTTCTTT.

The V call is TRBV10-3, the J call TRBJ2-3; D gene uncertain. Germline V gene data show CDR1 as ENHRY and CDR2 as SYGVKD. This CDR3 is built from 14 residues. Trimming took 7 bases from V and 1 from J, leaving 12 bases between them. The CDR3 DNA is TGTGCCATCACCCCCGGTTACGGCACAGATACGCAGTATTTT. This encodes CAITPGYGTDTQYF.

The chain employs TRBV28 and TRBJ2-5, with TRBD1 matching 8 bases. Germline values: CDR1 MDHEN, CDR2 SYDVKM. The CDR3 loop spans 15 amino acids. Trimming took 5 bases from V and 8 from J; bases not matched to a gene: 13. The CDR3 region has the DNA TGTGCCAGCAGTATAGACAGGGGACGAGGTTACACCCAGTACTTC. Residues: CASSIDRGRGYTQYF.

In its sample, this clone was seen once. The rearrangement joins TRBV5-1 to TRBJ2-5, with D perhaps matching TRBD2 (5 bases). The V end lost 1 base, the J end lost 3 bases, and 10 bases lay between the germline ends. This CDR3 region has 14 residues. CDR1 SGHRS and CDR2 YFSETQ come from the germline V gene. CDR3 amino acids: CASSLSGLEETQYF. CDR3 DNA: TGCGCCAGCAGCTTGAGCGGCTTGGAAGAGACCCAGTACTTC. Variable domain in full (rest from reference TRBV5-1 and TRBJ2-5): KAGVTQTPRYLIKTRGQQVTLSCSPISGHRSVSWYQQTPGQGLQFLFEYFSETQRNKGNFPGRFSGRQFSNSRSEMNVSTLELGDSALYLCASSLSGLEETQYFGPGTRLLVL.

The gene calls are TRBV4-3 and TRBJ2-2, with D possibly being TRBD1 (5 bases). Germline V gene sequence: CDR1 LGHNA, CDR2 YSLEER. There are 18 residues in the CDR3. Trimming stripped 3 bases from V and 2 bases from J, with 19 bases between. In nucleotides, the CDR3 is TGCGCCAGCAGCCAGTTCATAGGTGGCAGGGCAAACACCGGGGAGCTGTTTTTT. Its translation is CASSQFIGGRANTGELFF.

In this sample, this clone turned up once. This chain links TRBV6-2 or TRBV6-3 with TRBJ1-5; 7 nucleotides align to TRBD1. The germline V gene encodes CDR1 MNHEY and CDR2 SVGEGT. The CDR3 is made up of 15 amino acids. The junction had 5 bases not matched to a gene; V was cut back by 2 bases and J by 4 bases. CDR3 sequence: CASSYAGGRNQPQHF. The DNA of the CDR3 is TGTGCCAGCAGTTACGCAGGGGGGCGGAATCAGCCCCAGCATTTT.

The rearrangement joins TRBV6-5 to TRBJ2-5, with TRBD1 identical over 11 bases. In germline, CDR1 is MNHEY, CDR2 SVGAGI. V trimming: 6 bases; J trimming: 3 bases; junction bases outside the gene matches: 6. This CDR3 is built from 15 residues. CDR3 bases: TGTGCCAGCAGCGCGGACAGGGGGCTGAAAGAGACCCAGTACTTC. It is translated as CASSADRGLKETQYF.

The chain carries TRBV2 and TRBJ1-2, with a possible D match to TRBD1 (6 bases). The V end lost 4 bases, the J end lost 0 bases, and 12 bases lay between the germline ends. Germline V lookup: CDR1 SNHLY, CDR2 FYNNEI. The CDR3 has 15 residues. This CDR3 is CASSAQGSPNYGYTF. The CDR3 DNA follows: TGTGCCAGCAGTGCGCAGGGGAGTCCTAACTATGGCTACACCTTC.